These 8 T cell receptor beta chains came from one sample sequenced in a study of OX40 agonist ivuxolimab in advanced cancers. Profiled with immunoSEQ multiplex PCR; TCRdb holds only in-frame clones, not every one. The sample consists of some 150,000 clones, about nine tenths of them appearing once. The sequenced sample was CD4+ or CD8+ T cells sorted from blood, obtained in a trial of the OX40 agonist ivuxolimab. The receptors derive from an adult with an advanced solid tumor such as melanoma, head and neck, liver or kidney cancer.

This chain uses TRBV5-6 with TRBJ2-7; 8 positions agree with TRBD1. Per the germline V gene, CDR1 is SGHDT and CDR2 is YYEEEE. The CDR3 runs to 15 residues. The V segment lost 3 bases and the J segment 4 bases; nucleotides outside the gene matches: 9. The CDR3 DNA is TGTGCCAGCAGCTCCCCCTCAGGGGGCGGGTACGAGCAGTACTTC. The encoded protein is CASSSPSGGGYEQYF. Together with reference TRBV5-6 and TRBJ2-7, the CDR3 gives the full variable domain: DAGVTQSPTHLIKTRGQQVTLRCSPKSGHDTVSWYQQALGQGPQFIFQYYEEEERQRGNFPDRFSGHQFPNYSSELNVNALLLGDSALYLCASSSPSGGGYEQYFGPGTRLTVT.

The chain employs TRBV19 and TRBJ2-1, with 11 bases that match TRBD2. The junction had 13 bases not matched to a gene; V was cut back by 5 bases and J by 1 base. The CDR3 has 19 residues. Germline assignment: CDR1 LNHDA and CDR2 SQIVND (reference sequence). CDR3 bases: TGTGCCAGTAGTCACCCCTTGGGCCTAGCGGGAGGATCCTACAATGAGCAGTTCTTC. It encodes CASSHPLGLAGGSYNEQFF.

The chain links TRBV19 to TRBJ2-3, with TRBD1 as a possible D gene (6 bases). Trimming shortened V by 7 bases and J by 8 bases, and 13 bases separated the two germline ends. CDR3 size: 12 residues. The germline V gene encodes CDR1 LNHDA and CDR2 SQIVND (reference sequence). The CDR3 nucleotides read TGTGCCAGTACCCCGGACAGAAGTACGCAGTATTTT. This codes for CASTPDRSTQYF.

The chain couples TRBV6-5 to TRBJ1-2; D is uncertain. The CDR3 contains 13 residues. Per the germline V gene, CDR1 is MNHEY and CDR2 is SVGAGI. The ends were cut back, 4 bases at V and 4 bases at J, with 10 bases in the middle. CDR3 sequence reads: CASSSTEFYGYTF. The CDR3, as DNA: TGTGCCAGCAGTTCTACAGAGTTCTATGGCTACACCTTC.

J is TRBJ1-4 and V is TRBV7-3, with D perhaps matching TRBD1 (6 bases). The germline V and J ends were trimmed by 2 bases and 7 bases, with 14 bases remaining between them. CDR3 size: 15 residues. Germline V gene sequence: CDR1 SGHTA, CDR2 FQGTGA. The CDR3 loop is CASSLGVGAGEKLFF. The CDR3, as DNA: TGTGCCAGCAGCTTAGGGGTGGGGGCTGGTGAAAAACTGTTTTTT.

This chain joins TRBV10-3 and TRBJ1-4; D unclear. The CDR3 is made up of 13 amino acids. Germline assignment: CDR1 ENHRY and CDR2 SYGVKD. V was shortened by 1 base and J by 7 bases, with 7 bases between the two germline ends. CDR3 in amino acids: CAISEWMGEKLFF. DNA of the CDR3: TGTGCCATCAGTGAGTGGATGGGTGAAAAACTGTTTTTT.

This chain connects TRBV19 to TRBJ1-2; 10 bases are shared with TRBD1. The trim removed 6 bases at V and 5 bases at J, leaving 3 bases unmatched. Germline V lookup: CDR1 LNHDA, CDR2 SQIVND (reference sequence). This CDR3 has 13 residues. This CDR3 is CASRTGGSYGYTF. The CDR3, as DNA: TGTGCCAGTAGGACAGGGGGCTCTTATGGCTACACCTTC.

The chain is built from TRBV5-1 and TRBJ1-1; 9 nucleotides agree with TRBD1. CDR1 is SGHRS, CDR2 YFSETQ, per germline. After removal of 1 base from V and 0 bases from J, the junction contained 13 bases not matched to a gene. This CDR3 is built from 19 residues. In DNA form, the CDR3 reads TGCGCCAGCAGCTTGTGGGCAGGGACAGGGCCCGACCTGAACACTGAAGCTTTCTTT. Translating it yields CASSLWAGTGPDLNTEAFF.